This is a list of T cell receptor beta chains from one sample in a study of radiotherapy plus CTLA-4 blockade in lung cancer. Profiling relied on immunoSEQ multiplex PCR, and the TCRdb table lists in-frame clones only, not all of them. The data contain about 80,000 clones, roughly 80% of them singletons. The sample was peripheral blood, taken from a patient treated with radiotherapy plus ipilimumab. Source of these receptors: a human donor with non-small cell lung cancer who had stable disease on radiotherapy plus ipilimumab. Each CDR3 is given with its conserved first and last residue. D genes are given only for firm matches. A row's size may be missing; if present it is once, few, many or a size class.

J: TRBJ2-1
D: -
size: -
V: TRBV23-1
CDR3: CASSQPYPTTIRAFF
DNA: TGCGCCAGCAGTCAGCCCTACCCGACGACCATTCGCGCGTTCTTC

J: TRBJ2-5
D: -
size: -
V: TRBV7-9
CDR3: CASSLTEIQETQYF
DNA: TGTGCCAGCAGCTTAACGGAGATACAAGAGACCCAGTACTTC

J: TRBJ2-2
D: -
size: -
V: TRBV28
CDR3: CASSITTPWGELFF
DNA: TGTGCCAGCAGTATTACTACCCCTTGGGGGGAGCTGTTTTTT

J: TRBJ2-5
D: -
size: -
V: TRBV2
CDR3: CASRTEGTTQYF
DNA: TGTGCCAGCAGGACAGAGGGAACGACCCAGTACTTC

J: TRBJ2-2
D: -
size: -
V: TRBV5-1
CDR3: CASSPPGGVVPGELFF
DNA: TGCGCCAGCAGCCCCCCGGGCGGGGTAGTACCCGGGGAGCTGTTTTTT

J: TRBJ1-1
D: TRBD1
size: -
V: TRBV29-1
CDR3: CSVWTGTMNTEAFF
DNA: TGCAGCGTTTGGACAGGGACCATGAACACTGAAGCTTTCTTT

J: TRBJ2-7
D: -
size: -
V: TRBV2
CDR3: CASSGGAVNYEQYF
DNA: TGTGCCAGCAGTGGGGGGGCAGTGAACTACGAGCAGTACTTC

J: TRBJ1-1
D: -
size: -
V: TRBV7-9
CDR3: CASSLLQGNTEAFF
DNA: TGTGCCAGCAGCTTACTACAGGGGAACACTGAAGCTTTCTTT

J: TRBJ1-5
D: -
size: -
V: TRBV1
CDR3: CTSSQDPLHSNQPQHF
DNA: TGCACCAGCAGCCAAGACCCCCTACATTCGAATCAGCCCCAGCATTTT

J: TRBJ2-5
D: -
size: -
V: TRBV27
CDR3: CASSSLGASQETQYF
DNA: TGTGCCAGCAGTTCCCTCGGAGCGAGTCAAGAGACCCAGTACTTC

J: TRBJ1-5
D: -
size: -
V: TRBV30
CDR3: CAWSGGANQPQHF
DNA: TGTGCCTGGAGCGGGGGAGCAAATCAGCCCCAGCATTTT

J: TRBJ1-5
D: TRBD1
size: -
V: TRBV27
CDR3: CASSPRSTGNQPQHF
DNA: TGTGCCAGCAGTCCGCGATCGACAGGGAACCAGCCCCAGCATTTT

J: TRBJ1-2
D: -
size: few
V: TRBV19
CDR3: CASSINYGYTF
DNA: TGTGCCAGTAGTATAAACTATGGCTACACCTTC

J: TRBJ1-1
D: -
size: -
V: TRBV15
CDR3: CATSRRFEGRTEAFF
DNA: TGTGCCACCAGCAGGAGGTTTGAGGGGCGAACTGAAGCTTTCTTT

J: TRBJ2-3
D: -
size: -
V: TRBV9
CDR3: CASSVEPVGTDTQYF
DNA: TGTGCCAGCAGCGTAGAACCAGTTGGCACAGATACGCAGTATTTT

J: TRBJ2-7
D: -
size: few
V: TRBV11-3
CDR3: CASSLGLAREQYF
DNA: TGTGCCAGCAGCTTAGGCCTAGCGCGGGAGCAGTACTTC

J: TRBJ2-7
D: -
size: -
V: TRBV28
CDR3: CASSLPDGGGEQYF
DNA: TGTGCCAGCAGTTTACCGGACGGAGGGGGGGAGCAGTACTTC

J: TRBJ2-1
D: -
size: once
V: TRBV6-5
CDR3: CASTGGTAGYEQFF
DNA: TGTGCCAGCACCGGTGGGACTGCCGGCTATGAGCAGTTCTTC

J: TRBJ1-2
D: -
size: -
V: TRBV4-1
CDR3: CASSQSLSTYGYTF
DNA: TGCGCCAGCAGCCAATCCCTCAGTACTTATGGCTACACCTTC

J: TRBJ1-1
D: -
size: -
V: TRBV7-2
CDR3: CASSLTLGNTEAFF
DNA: TGTGCCAGCAGCTTAACGCTTGGGAACACTGAAGCTTTCTTT

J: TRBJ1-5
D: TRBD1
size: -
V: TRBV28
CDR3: CASSLSRGPGNQPQHF
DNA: TGTGCCAGCAGTTTATCCAGGGGGCCGGGGAATCAGCCCCAGCATTTT

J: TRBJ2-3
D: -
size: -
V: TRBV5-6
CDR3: CAPIHRLASTDTQYF
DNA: TGTGCGCCTATACATCGGCTAGCGAGCACAGATACGCAGTATTTT

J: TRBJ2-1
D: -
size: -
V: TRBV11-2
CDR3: CASSLEAKGLEQFF
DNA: TGTGCCAGCAGCTTAGAGGCAAAAGGGCTTGAGCAGTTCTTC

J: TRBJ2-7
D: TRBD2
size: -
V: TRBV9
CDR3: CASSVSGVPYYEQYF
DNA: TGTGCCAGCAGCGTCAGCGGGGTCCCCTACTACGAGCAGTACTTC

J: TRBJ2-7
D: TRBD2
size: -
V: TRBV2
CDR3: CASSRGLAGEGEQYF
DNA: TGTGCCAGCAGTAGGGGACTAGCGGGAGAGGGTGAGCAGTACTTC

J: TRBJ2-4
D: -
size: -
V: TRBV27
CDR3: CASSRGHSKNIQYF
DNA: TGTGCCAGCAGCAGGGGACATTCCAAAAACATTCAGTACTTC

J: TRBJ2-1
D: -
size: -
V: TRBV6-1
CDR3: CASNHKGSYNEQFF
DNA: TGTGCCAGCAACCATAAAGGCTCCTACAATGAGCAGTTCTTC

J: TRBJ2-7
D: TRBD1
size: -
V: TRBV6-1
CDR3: CASRRTGSSYEQYF
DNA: TGTGCCAGTCGCCGGACAGGGAGCTCCTACGAGCAGTACTTC

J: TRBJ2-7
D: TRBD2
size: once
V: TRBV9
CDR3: CASSVREGVYEQYF
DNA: TGTGCCAGCAGCGTACGGGAGGGGGTTTACGAGCAGTACTTC

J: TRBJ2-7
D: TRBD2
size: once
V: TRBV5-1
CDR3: CASRILAGASYEQYF
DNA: TGCGCCAGCAGGATCCTAGCGGGGGCTTCCTACGAGCAGTACTTC

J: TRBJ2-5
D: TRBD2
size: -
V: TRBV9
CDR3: CASSAGTSARETQYF
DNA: TGTGCCAGCAGCGCAGGGACTAGCGCGCGGGAGACCCAGTACTTC

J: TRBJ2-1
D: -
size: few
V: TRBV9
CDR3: CASSVSGTSYNEQFF
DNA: TGTGCCAGCAGCGTTAGCGGTACCTCCTACAATGAGCAGTTCTTC

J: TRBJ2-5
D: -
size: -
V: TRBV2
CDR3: CASSRTRTEETQYF
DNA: TGTGCCAGCAGTAGAACCCGGACGGAAGAGACCCAGTACTTC

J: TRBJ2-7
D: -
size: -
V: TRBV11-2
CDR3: CASSLFESQNEQYF
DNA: TGTGCCAGCAGCTTATTTGAGAGCCAAAACGAGCAGTACTTC

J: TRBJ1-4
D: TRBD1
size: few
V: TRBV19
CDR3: CASSSYGTGGEKLFF
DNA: TGTGCCAGTAGTTCGTACGGGACAGGGGGTGAAAAACTGTTTTTT

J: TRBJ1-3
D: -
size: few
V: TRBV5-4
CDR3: CASSKDTGGNTIYF
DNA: TGTGCCAGCAGCAAAGACACCGGGGGAAACACCATATATTTT

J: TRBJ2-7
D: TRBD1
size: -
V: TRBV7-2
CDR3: CASSRDSHSYEQYF
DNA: TGTGCCAGCAGCAGGGACAGCCACTCCTACGAGCAGTACTTC

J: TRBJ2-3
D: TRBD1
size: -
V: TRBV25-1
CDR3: CASSDDRGHTDTQYF
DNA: TGTGCCAGCAGTGACGACAGGGGGCACACAGATACGCAGTATTTT

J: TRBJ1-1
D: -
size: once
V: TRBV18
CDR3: CASSPGETGTEAFF
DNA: TGTGCCAGCTCACCAGGGGAGACTGGGACTGAAGCTTTCTTT

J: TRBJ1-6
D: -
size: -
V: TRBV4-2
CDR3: CASSPTGPDSPLHF
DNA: TGTGCCAGCAGCCCGACAGGTCCCGATTCACCCCTCCACTTT

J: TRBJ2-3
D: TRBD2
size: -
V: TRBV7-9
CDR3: CASSFMPTSGRTDTQYF
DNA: TGTGCCAGCAGCTTCATGCCTACTAGCGGGCGCACAGATACGCAGTATTTT

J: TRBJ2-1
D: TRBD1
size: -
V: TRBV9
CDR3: CASSGDRAFNEQFF
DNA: TGTGCCAGCAGCGGGGACAGGGCCTTCAATGAGCAGTTCTTC

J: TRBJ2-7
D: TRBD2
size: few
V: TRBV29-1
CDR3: CSVEDQAGAAPEQYF
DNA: TGCAGCGTTGAAGATCAAGCGGGGGCGGCGCCCGAGCAGTACTTC

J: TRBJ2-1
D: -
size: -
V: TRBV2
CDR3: CASSGRLNEQFF
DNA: TGTGCCAGCAGTGGACGCCTGAATGAGCAGTTCTTC

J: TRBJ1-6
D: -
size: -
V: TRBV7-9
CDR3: CASSPEGNSPLHF
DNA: TGTGCCAGCAGCCCCGAGGGTAATTCACCCCTCCACTTT

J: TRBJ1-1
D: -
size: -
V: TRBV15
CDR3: CATGFWGNTEAFF
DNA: TGTGCCACCGGGTTCTGGGGAAACACTGAAGCTTTCTTT

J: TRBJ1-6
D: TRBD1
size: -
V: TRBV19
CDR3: CASSTGGYRSPLHF
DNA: TGTGCCAGTAGTACAGGGGGCTATCGATCACCCCTCCACTTT

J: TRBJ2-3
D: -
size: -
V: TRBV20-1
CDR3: CSAERGNTQYF
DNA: TGCAGTGCCGAGAGAGGAAATACGCAGTATTTT

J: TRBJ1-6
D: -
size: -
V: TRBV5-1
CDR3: CASSLKVQGTRGSYNSPLHF
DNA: TGCGCCAGCAGCTTGAAGGTTCAGGGGACAAGGGGGTCCTATAATTCACCCCTCCACTTT

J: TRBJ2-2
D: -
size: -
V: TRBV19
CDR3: CASSISGSNTGELFF
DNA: TGTGCCAGTAGTATTTCTGGGTCGAACACCGGGGAGCTGTTTTTT

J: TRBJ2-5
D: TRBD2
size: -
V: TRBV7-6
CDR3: CASSLTSGDETQYF
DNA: TGTGCCAGCAGCTTAACTAGCGGGGACGAGACCCAGTACTTC

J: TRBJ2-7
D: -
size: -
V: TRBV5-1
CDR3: CASSLPGAFSGHEQYF
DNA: TGCGCCAGCAGCTTGCCCGGGGCCTTTAGTGGCCACGAGCAGTACTTC

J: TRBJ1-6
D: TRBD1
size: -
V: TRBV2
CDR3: CASRLQGAVGSPLHF
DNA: TGTGCCAGCAGGTTACAGGGGGCTGTAGGTTCACCCCTCCACTTT

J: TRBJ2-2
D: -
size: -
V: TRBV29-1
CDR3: CSVGRETGELFF
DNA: TGCAGCGTTGGACGCGAGACCGGGGAGCTGTTTTTT

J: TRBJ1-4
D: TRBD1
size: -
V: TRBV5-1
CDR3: CASSLAPQGGSEKLFF
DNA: TGCGCCAGCAGCTTGGCCCCGCAAGGGGGCAGTGAAAAACTGTTTTTT